These 16 T cell receptor beta chains originate from one sample sequenced in a study of human T cells and chemical hapten exposure. Described time point: patch test 2, 6 weeks after DPC sensitization. Treatment specified: therapeutic diphenylcyclopropenone sensitization with weekly scalp DPC. From the RACE reads, TCRdb called clonotypes with MiXCR, one entry per CDR3 protein. The top ten hold 6.8% of the sample, which has over 60,000 distinct CDR3 sequences, about 9.3% seen once. Sequencing used whole blood, obtained in connection with sensitization to the hapten diphenylcyclopropenone (DPC). All receptors come from a woman aged 50 to 65 with alopecia areata. Some clones in this sample may be carry-over from other donors' samples.

The table lists this clonotype with many counts. The rearrangement uses TRBV7-6 and TRBJ2-1; 13 positions match TRBD2. With V trimmed by 5 bases and J by 2 bases, 3 bases remained unmatched. The length of the CDR3 is 16 residues. CDR1 and CDR2 (germline): SGHVS, FNYEAQ. CDR3 nucleotide sequence: TGTGCCAGCAGCCTGACTAGCGGGAGGCCCTACAATGAGCAGTTCTTC. It specifies CASSLTSGRPYNEQFF.

At least ten counts were recorded for this clonotype. The chain carries TRBV18 and TRBJ1-2; 8 bases line up with TRBD1. Trimming at V came to 3 bases and at J to 6 bases, leaving 12 bases not matched to a gene. This CDR3 has 16 amino acids. Germline V lookup: CDR1 KGHSH, CDR2 LQKENI. The CDR3 is CASSPYQTGEENGYTF. Written as DNA, the CDR3 is TGTGCCAGCTCACCCTATCAGACAGGGGAGGAGAATGGCTACACCTTC.

V usage is TRBV12-3 or TRBV12-4 and J usage is TRBJ2-5; D tentatively reads TRBD1 or TRBD2 (5 bases each). V was shortened by 4 bases and J by 3 bases, with 18 bases between the two germline ends. The length of the CDR3 is 16 residues. The CDR3 DNA reads TGTGCCAGCAGTTCGTCGGGACGTCCGGGGAAAGAGACCCAGTACTTC. Translation: CASSSSGRPGKETQYF.

V and J are TRBV2 and TRBJ2-1; 13 bases are shared with TRBD2. The CDR3 extends over 17 amino acids. CDR1 is SNHLY, CDR2 FYNNEI, per germline. J gave up 5 bases and V 4 bases, and 8 bases lay outside the gene matches. The CDR3 loop reads CASSVGLAGEWDNEQFF. As DNA, the CDR3 is TGTGCCAGCAGTGTCGGACTAGCGGGAGAGTGGGACAATGAGCAGTTCTTC.

The rearrangement links TRBV30 to TRBJ2-7, with a weak D call TRBD2 (5 bases). Germline V CDR1 and CDR2: GTSNPN, SVGIG (reference sequence). This CDR3 comprises 13 residues. The germline V and J ends were trimmed by 3 bases and 2 bases, with 11 bases remaining between them. The CDR3 sequence is CAWRVAPPYEQYF. For the CDR3, the DNA is TGTGCCTGGAGGGTAGCGCCTCCCTACGAGCAGTACTTC.

The CDR3 DNA follows: TGCGCCAGCTTCGAGGGACTCGCTAACACTGAAGCTTTCTTT. Translating gives CASFEGLANTEAFF. V usage is TRBV5-1 and J usage is TRBJ1-1; D might be TRBD1 (5 bases). Germline V gene data show CDR1 as SGHRS and CDR2 as YFSETQ. The CDR3 totals 14 residues. V dropped 7 bases and J dropped 2 bases, with 15 bases sitting between them.

V and J are TRBV7-9 and TRBJ2-1; D is undetermined. Looked up from germline, CDR1 is SEHNR and CDR2 is FQNEAQ (reference sequence). Trimming cost V 5 bases and J 0 bases, with 5 bases left between them. This CDR3 region has 13 residues. CDR3 sequence reads: CASSRSSYNEQFF. The DNA of the CDR3 is TGTGCCAGCAGCCGGAGCTCCTACAATGAGCAGTTCTTC.

This clonotype was seen ten or more times. This rearrangement joins TRBV2 to TRBJ1-5, with TRBD1 matching over 7 bases. The V gene's germline CDR1 is SNHLY and CDR2 FYNNEI. The CDR3 has 15 residues. V shed 6 bases and J 4 bases; nucleotides not matched to a gene: 9. The CDR3 spells CASRGTATFNQPQHF. The CDR3 DNA is TGTGCCAGCAGGGGGACAGCGACCTTTAATCAGCCCCAGCATTTT.

This clonotype was seen ten or more times. The chain recombines TRBV10-3 with TRBJ2-7; 10 bases fit TRBD2. The CDR3 consists of 16 residues. V gave up 0 bases and J gave up 2 bases; unmatched junction bases: 4. Germline V gene sequence: CDR1 ENHRY, CDR2 SYGVKD. CDR3 sequence (DNA): TGTGCCATCAGTGAGTCGATACTAGCGGGGCCCTACGAGCAGTACTTC. Its protein product is CAISESILAGPYEQYF.

This chain uses TRBV7-9 with TRBJ2-2, with 9 positions matching TRBD1. Germline CDR1 reads SEHNR; CDR2 reads FQNEAQ (reference sequence). Losses at the gene ends were 5 bases for V and 7 bases for J; bases not matched to a gene: 20. This CDR3 comprises 19 residues. The CDR3 region is CASSPPGSRTGEFSGELFF. In DNA form, the CDR3 reads TGTGCCAGCAGCCCACCGGGTAGCAGGACAGGGGAATTCAGCGGGGAGCTGTTTTTT.

This clonotype was detected ten times or more. The gene calls are TRBV20-1 and TRBJ2-4; D remains unclear. Germline assignment: CDR1 DFQATT and CDR2 SNEGSKA (reference sequence). The CDR3 has 12 residues. The V end lost 7 bases, the J end lost 6 bases, and 13 bases lay between the germline ends. CDR3 region: CSVGQPGNIQYF. In DNA, the CDR3 is TGCAGTGTCGGTCAACCGGGAAACATTCAGTACTTC.

This clonotype rates as large. The chain is built from TRBV5-1 and TRBJ2-3; D ambiguous. The germline V gene has CDR1 SGHRS and CDR2 YFSETQ. The V end was cut by 0 bases, the J end by 7 bases, with 12 bases between. The CDR3 is 14 residues long. The CDR3 bases are TGCGCCAGCAGCTTGGGAGTGCCCAGGAATACGCAGTATTTT. Its protein is CASSLGVPRNTQYF.

V usage is TRBV7-2 and J usage is TRBJ1-5; D remains unclear. V dropped 5 bases and J dropped 7 bases, with 12 bases sitting between them. Germline loops: CDR1 SGHTA, CDR2 FQGNSA. This CDR3 region has 13 residues. CDR3 coding DNA: TGTGCCAGCAGCATGGACGGGAAGCAGCCCCAGCATTTT. Protein product: CASSMDGKQPQHF.

This clonotype was recorded at least ten times. The chain recombines TRBV12-3 or TRBV12-4 with TRBJ2-1; 11 bases line up with TRBD2. V lost 3 bases and J lost 4; bases outside the gene matches: 2. This CDR3 has 15 residues. This chain's CDR3 is CASSFGTSGYNEQFF. In DNA form, the CDR3 reads TGTGCCAGCAGTTTTGGGACTAGCGGTTACAATGAGCAGTTCTTC.

This clonotype was detected ten times or more. The chain carries TRBV19 and TRBJ1-2, with D maybe TRBD1 (6 bases). The CDR3 runs 18 residues. Germline CDR1 and CDR2: LNHDA and SQIVND (reference sequence). V lost 3 bases and J lost 1, with 21 bases in between. The CDR3 here is CASSIRPRQSRGNYGYTF. The CDR3 DNA follows: TGTGCCAGTAGTATTAGGCCTCGCCAAAGCAGGGGTAACTATGGCTACACCTTC. Full variable domain (missing parts from reference TRBV19 and TRBJ1-2): DGGITQSPKYLFRKEGQNVTLSCEQNLNHDAMYWYRQDPGQGLRLIYYSQIVNDFQKGDIAEGYSVSREKKESFPLTVTSAQKNPTAFYLCASSIRPRQSRGNYGYTFGSGTRLTVV.

This clonotype was counted many times. The rearrangement links TRBV7-7 to TRBJ1-1; D call uncertain. V was cut by 6 bases and J by 0 bases, with 8 bases left in between. The CDR3 has 13 amino acids. Germline CDR1 is SSHAT and CDR2 is FNYEAQ (reference sequence). Here the CDR3 DNA reads TGTGCCAGCAGTGTCGACATGAACACTGAAGCTTTCTTT. It is translated as CASSVDMNTEAFF.